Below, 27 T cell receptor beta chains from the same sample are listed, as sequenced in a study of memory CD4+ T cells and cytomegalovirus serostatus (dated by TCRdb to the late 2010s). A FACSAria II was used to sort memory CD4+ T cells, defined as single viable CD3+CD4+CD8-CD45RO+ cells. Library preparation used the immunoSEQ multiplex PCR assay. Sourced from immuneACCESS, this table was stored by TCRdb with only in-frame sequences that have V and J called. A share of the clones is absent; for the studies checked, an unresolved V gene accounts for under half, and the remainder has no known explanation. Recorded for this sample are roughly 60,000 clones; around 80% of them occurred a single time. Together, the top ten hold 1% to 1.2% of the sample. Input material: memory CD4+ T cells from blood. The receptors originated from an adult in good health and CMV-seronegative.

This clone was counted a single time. CDR3 coding DNA: TGTGCCAGCAGCTTACCGACAGCGAACACCGGGGAGCTGTTTTTT. This sequence encodes CASSLPTANTGELFF. The genes are TRBV7-2 and TRBJ2-2, with D possibly being TRBD1 (5 bases). Germline V gene sequence: CDR1 SGHTA, CDR2 FQGNSA. The CDR3 loop spans 15 amino acids. V was pared by 2 bases and J by 0 bases, with 7 bases between.

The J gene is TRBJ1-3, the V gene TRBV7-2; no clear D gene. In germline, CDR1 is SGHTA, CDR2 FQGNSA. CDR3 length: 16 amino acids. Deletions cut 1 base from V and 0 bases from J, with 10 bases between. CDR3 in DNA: TGTGCCAGCAGCTTAGATCCCGTATTCTCTGGAAACACCATATATTTT. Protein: CASSLDPVFSGNTIYF.

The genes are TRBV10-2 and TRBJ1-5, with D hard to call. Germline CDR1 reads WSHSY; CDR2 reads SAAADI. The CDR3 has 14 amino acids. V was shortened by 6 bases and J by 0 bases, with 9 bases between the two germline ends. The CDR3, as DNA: TGCGCCAGCAGGGGCGGCCATAGCAATCAGCCCCAGCATTTT. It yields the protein CASRGGHSNQPQHF.

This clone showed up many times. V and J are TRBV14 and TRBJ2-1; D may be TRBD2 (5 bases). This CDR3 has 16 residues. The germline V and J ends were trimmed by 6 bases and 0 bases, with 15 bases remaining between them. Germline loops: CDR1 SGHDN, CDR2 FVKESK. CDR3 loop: CASRGDETSSYNEQFF. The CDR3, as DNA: TGTGCCAGCAGAGGAGACGAAACTAGCTCCTACAATGAGCAGTTCTTC.

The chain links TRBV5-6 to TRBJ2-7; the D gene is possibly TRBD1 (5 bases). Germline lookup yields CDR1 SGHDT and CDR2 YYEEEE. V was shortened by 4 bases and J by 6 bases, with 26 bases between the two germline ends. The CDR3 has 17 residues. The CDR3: CASSQMTVRERGGEQYF. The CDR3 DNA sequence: TGTGCCAGCAGCCAGATGACAGTAAGAGAAAGAGGTGGCGAGCAGTACTTC.

CDR3 bases: TGTGCCAGCAGTGTAGAAGACAGGGGGCCAGCTTTCTTT. As protein: CASSVEDRGPAFF. The chain couples TRBV2 to TRBJ1-1, with TRBD1 matching over 10 bases. The CDR3 has 13 amino acids. The germline V gene has CDR1 SNHLY and CDR2 FYNNEI. V was pared by 4 bases and J by 10 bases, with 6 bases of the junction left unmatched.

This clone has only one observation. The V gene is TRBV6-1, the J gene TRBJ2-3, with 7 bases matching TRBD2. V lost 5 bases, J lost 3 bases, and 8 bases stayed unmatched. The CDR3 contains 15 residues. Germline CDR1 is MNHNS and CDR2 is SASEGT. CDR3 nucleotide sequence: TGTGCCAGCAGTATGGGCGGGAGAAGAACAGATACGCAGTATTTT. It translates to CASSMGGRRTDTQYF.

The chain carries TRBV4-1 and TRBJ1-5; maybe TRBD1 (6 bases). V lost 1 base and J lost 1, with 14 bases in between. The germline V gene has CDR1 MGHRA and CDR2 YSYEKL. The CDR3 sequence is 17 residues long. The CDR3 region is CASSQVGQGKSNQPQHF. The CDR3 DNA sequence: TGCGCCAGCAGCCAAGTAGGGCAGGGGAAGAGCAATCAGCCCCAGCATTTT.

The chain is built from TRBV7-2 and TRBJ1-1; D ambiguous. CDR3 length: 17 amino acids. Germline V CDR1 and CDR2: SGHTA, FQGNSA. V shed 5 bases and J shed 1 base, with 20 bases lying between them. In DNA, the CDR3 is TGTGCCAGCAGCCGCAAGCCAAGGGAGATCACGAACACTGAAGCTTTCTTT. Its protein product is CASSRKPREITNTEAFF. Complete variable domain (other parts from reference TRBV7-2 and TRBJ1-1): GAGVSQSPSNKVTEKGKDVELRCDPISGHTALYWYRQSLGQGLEFLIYFQGNSAPDKSGLPSDRFSAERTGGSVSTLTIQRTQQEDSAVYLCASSRKPREITNTEAFFGQGTRLTVV.

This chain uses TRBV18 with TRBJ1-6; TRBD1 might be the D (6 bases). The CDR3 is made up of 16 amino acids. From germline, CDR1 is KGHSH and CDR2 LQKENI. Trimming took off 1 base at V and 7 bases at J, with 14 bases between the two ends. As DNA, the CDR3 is TGTGCCAGCTCACCACTCGGGGGCTCATCAAATTCACCCCTCCACTTT. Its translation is CASSPLGGSSNSPLHF.

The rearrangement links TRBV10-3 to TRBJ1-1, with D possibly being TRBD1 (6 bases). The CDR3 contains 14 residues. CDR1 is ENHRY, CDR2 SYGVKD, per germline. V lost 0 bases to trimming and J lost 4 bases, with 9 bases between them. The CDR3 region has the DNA TGTGCCATCAGTGAGTCCCGGGGGCTCACTGAAGCTTTCTTT. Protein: CAISESRGLTEAFF.

The CDR3 sequence is CASSNGQDYEQYF. The CDR3 DNA is TGTGCCAGCTCAAACGGACAGGACTACGAGCAGTACTTC. The genes are TRBV18 and TRBJ2-7; the match to TRBD1 covers 7 bases. CDR1 and CDR2 from the germline V gene are KGHSH and LQKENI. This CDR3 region has 13 residues. Unmatched junction bases numbered 4, after V lost 5 bases and J lost 3 bases.

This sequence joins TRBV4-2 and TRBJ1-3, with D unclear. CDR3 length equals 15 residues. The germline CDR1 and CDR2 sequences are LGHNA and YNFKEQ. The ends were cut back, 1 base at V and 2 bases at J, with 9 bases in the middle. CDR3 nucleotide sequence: TGTGCCAGCAGCCAAGTGGTTGGAGCTGGAAACACCATATATTTT. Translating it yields CASSQVVGAGNTIYF.

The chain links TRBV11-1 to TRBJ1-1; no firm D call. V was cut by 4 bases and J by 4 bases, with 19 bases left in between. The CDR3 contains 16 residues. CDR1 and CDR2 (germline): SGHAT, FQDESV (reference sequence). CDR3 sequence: CASSSAKGNGRTEAFF. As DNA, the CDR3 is TGTGCCAGCAGCTCGGCGAAGGGTAACGGACGCACTGAAGCTTTCTTT.

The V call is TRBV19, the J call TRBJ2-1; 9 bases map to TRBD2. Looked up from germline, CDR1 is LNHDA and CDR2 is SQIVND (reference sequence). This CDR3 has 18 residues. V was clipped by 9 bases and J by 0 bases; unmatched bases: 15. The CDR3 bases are TGTGCCAGCTCGATGAGACTAGCGGCGCTGTCCTCCTACAATGAGCAGTTCTTC. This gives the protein CASSMRLAALSSYNEQFF.

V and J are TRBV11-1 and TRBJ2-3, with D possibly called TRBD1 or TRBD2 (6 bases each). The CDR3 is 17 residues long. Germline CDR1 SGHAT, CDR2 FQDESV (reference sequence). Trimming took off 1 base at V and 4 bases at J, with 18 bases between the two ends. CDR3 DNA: TGTGCCAGCAGCTTAGTTCGTAGGGGGGCGCGGGCAGATACGCAGTATTTT. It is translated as CASSLVRRGARADTQYF.

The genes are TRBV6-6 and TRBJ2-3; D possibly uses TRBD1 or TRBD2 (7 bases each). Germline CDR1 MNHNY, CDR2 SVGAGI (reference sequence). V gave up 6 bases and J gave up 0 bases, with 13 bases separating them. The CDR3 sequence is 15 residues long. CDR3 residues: CASRRQGGSTDTQYF. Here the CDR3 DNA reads TGTGCCAGCAGACGACAGGGAGGGAGCACAGATACGCAGTATTTT.

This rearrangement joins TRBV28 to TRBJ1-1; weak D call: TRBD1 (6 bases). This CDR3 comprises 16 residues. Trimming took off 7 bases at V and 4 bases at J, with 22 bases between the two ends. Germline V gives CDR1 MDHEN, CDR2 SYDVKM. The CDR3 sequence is CASTKRGAYYGTEAFF. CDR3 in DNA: TGTGCCAGCACCAAGCGGGGGGCATATTATGGCACTGAAGCTTTCTTT.

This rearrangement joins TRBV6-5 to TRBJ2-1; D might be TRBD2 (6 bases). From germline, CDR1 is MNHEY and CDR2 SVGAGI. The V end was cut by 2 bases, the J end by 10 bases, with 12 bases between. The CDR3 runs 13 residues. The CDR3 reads CASSYPGTYEQFF. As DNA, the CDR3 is TGTGCCAGCAGTTACCCGGGGACTTACGAGCAGTTCTTC.

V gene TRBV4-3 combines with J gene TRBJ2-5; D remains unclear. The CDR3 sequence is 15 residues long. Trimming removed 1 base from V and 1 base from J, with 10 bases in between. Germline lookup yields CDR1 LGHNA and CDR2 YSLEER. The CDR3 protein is CASSQGLTTQETQYF. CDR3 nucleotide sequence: TGCGCCAGCAGCCAAGGACTCACGACCCAAGAGACCCAGTACTTC.

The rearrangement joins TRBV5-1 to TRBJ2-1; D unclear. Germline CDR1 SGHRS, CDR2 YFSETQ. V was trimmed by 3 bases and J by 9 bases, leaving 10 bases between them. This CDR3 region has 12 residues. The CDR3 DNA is TGCGCCAGCAGCTCTGGGCCGGGTGAGCAGTTCTTC. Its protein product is CASSSGPGEQFF.

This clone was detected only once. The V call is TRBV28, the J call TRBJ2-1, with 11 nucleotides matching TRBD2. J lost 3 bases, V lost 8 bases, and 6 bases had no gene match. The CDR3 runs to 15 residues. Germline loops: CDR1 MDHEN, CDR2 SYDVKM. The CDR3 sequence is CASLLLAGGYNEQFF. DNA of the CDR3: TGTGCCAGCCTCCTTCTAGCGGGAGGCTACAATGAGCAGTTCTTC.

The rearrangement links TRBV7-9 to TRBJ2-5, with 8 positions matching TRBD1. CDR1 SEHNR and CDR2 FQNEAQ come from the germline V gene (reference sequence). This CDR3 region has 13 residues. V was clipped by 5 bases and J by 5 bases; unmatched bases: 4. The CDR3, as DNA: TGTGCCAGCAGCCGGGGACAGGTTGAGACCCAGTACTTC. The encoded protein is CASSRGQVETQYF. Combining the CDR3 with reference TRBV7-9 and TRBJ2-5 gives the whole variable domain DTGVSQNPRHKITKRGQNVTFRCDPISEHNRLYWYRQTLGQGPEFLTYFQNEAQLEKSRLLSDRFSAERPKGSFSTLEIQRTEQGDSAMYLCASSRGQVETQYFGPGTRLLVL.

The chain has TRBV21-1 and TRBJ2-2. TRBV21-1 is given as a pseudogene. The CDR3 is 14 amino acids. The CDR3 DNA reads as TGTGCCAGCAGCAAAGCAGGTAACACCGGGGAGCTGTTTTTT. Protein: CASSKAGNTGELFF.

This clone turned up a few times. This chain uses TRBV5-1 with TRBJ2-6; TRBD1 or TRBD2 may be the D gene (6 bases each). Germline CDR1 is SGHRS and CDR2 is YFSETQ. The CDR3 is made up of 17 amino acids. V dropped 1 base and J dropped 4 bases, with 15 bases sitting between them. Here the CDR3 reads CASSLQGPGAGANVLTF. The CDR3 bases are TGCGCCAGCAGCTTGCAAGGGCCGGGGGCAGGGGCCAACGTCCTGACTTTC.

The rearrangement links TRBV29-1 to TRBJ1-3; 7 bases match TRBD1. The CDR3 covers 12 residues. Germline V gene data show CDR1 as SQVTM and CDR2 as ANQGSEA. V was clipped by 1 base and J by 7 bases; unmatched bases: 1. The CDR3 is CSVEGQGNTIYF. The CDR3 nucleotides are TGCAGCGTTGAAGGACAGGGCAACACCATATATTTT.

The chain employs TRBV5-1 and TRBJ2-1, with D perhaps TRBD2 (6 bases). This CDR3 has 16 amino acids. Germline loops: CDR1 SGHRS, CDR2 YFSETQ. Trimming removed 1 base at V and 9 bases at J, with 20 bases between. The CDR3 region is CASSLSGPAGWSEQFF. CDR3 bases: TGCGCCAGCAGCTTGTCGGGTCCTGCGGGATGGTCTGAGCAGTTCTTC.